Below, one TCR beta chain is given with its context. The study sampled blood at baseline, cycle 4 day 1, and cycle 7 day 1. This entry comes from a study of OX40 agonist ivuxolimab in advanced cancers. Generated by immunoSEQ multiplex PCR, the TCRdb table keeps only in-frame clones and is missing some. The top ten clones hold 9.5% to 12% of a sample with 75,000 to 95,000 clones, approximately 90% of them seen once. Germline loops: CDR1 SGHRS, CDR2 YFSETQ. This CDR3 has 14 residues. J was trimmed by 1 base and V by 4 bases; bases with no gene match: 3. The sequence was obtained from an adult with an advanced solid tumor such as melanoma, head and neck, liver or kidney cancer. The sample in question was CD4+ or CD8+ T cells sorted from blood, obtained in a trial of the OX40 agonist ivuxolimab. The rearrangement links TRBV5-1 to TRBJ1-1; TRBD1 matches 8 bases. This CDR3 is CASSPGGENTEAFF. The CDR3 DNA reads TGCGCCAGCAGCCCAGGGGGCGAGAACACTGAAGCTTTCTTT.